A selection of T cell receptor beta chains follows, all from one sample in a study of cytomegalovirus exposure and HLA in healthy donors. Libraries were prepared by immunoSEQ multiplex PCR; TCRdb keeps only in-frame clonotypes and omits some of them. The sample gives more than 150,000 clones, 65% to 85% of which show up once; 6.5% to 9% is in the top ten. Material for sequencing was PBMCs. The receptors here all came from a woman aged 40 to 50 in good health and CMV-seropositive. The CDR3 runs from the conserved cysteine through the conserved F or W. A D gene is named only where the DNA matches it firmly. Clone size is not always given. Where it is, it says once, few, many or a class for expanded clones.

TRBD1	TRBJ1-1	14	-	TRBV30	CACQIGTARNGAFF	TGTGCCTGTCAAATCGGGACAGCTCGAAACGGAGCTTTCTTT
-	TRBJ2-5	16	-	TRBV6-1	CASSELWGPYQETQYF	TGTGCCAGCAGTGAATTGTGGGGCCCGTACCAAGAGACCCAGTACTTC
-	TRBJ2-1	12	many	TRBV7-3	CASRGRGNEQFF	TGTGCCAGCAGGGGCAGGGGCAATGAGCAGTTCTTC
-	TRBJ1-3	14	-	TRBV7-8	CASSLFISGNTIYF	TGTGCCAGCAGCTTATTTATCTCTGGAAACACCATATATTTT
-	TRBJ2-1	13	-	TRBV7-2	CASSLDRVNEQFF	TGTGCCAGCAGCTTAGACAGGGTAAATGAGCAGTTCTTC
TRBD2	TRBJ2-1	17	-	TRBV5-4	CASSSSKLAGGPNEQFF	TGTGCCAGCAGCTCGTCAAAACTAGCGGGGGGGCCCAATGAGCAGTTCTTC
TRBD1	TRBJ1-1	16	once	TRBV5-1	CASSPGQGRGNTEAFF	TGCGCCAGCAGCCCGGGACAGGGGCGGGGGAACACTGAAGCTTTCTTT
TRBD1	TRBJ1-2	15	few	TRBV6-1	CASSARDRPAYGYTF	TGTGCCAGCAGTGCCCGGGACAGGCCTGCCTATGGCTACACCTTC
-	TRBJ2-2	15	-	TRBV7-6	CASSLVGGNTGELFF	TGTGCCAGCAGCTTAGTCGGGGGGAACACCGGGGAGCTGTTTTTT
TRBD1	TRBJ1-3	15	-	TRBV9	CASSATGGSGNTIYF	TGTGCCAGCAGCGCGACAGGGGGCTCTGGAAACACCATATATTTT
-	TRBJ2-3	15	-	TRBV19	CASSMTASSTDTQYF	TGTGCCAGTAGTATGACAGCCAGTAGCACAGATACGCAGTATTTT
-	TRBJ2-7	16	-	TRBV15	CATSSKPWDKDYEQYF	TGTGCCACCAGCTCAAAGCCCTGGGACAAGGACTACGAGCAGTACTTC
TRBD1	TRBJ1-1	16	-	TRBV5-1	CASSSGTGNSYTEAFF	TGCGCCAGCAGCTCCGGGACAGGGAATAGCTACACTGAAGCTTTCTTT
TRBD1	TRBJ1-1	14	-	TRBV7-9	CASSLAGGLTEAFF	TGTGCCAGCAGCTTAGCAGGGGGCTTGACTGAAGCTTTCTTT
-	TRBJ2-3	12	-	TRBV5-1	CASSLGADTQYF	TGCGCCAGCAGTTTAGGGGCAGATACGCAGTATTTT
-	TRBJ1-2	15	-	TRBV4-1	CASSQAPVTNLGYTF	TGCGCCAGCAGCCAAGCGCCGGTGACAAACCTCGGCTACACCTTC
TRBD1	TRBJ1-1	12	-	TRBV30	CAWGTGNTEAFF	TGTGCCTGGGGGACAGGGAACACTGAAGCTTTCTTT
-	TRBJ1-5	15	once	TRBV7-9	CASSLDTGSNQPQHF	TGTGCCAGCAGCTTAGATACGGGTAGCAATCAGCCCCAGCATTTT
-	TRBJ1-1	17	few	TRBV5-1	CASRLEWGPLTHTEAFF	TGCGCCAGCAGGCTGGAATGGGGGCCGCTAACCCACACTGAAGCTTTCTTT
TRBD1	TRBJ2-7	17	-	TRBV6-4	CASSDIRVGETGGEQYF	TGCGCCAGCAGTGACATACGTGTAGGAGAGACAGGGGGCGAGCAGTACTTC
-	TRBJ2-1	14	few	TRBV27	CASSLGLSPNEQFF	TGTGCCAGCAGTTTGGGCCTTTCCCCTAATGAGCAGTTCTTC
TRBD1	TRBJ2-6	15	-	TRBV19	CASIRGGTGANVLTF	TGTGCCAGTATCCGAGGGGGCACTGGGGCCAACGTCCTGACTTTC
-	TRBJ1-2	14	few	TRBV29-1	CSVDRASANYGYTF	TGCAGCGTTGACAGGGCAAGTGCTAACTATGGCTACACCTTC
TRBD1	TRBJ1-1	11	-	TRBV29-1	CSGRQGGEAFF	TGCAGCGGTAGACAGGGGGGTGAAGCTTTCTTT
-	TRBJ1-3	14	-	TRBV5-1	CASSLTGNGNTIYF	TGCGCCAGCAGCTTGACGGGGAATGGAAACACCATATATTTT
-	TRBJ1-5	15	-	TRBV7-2	CASSLGSGSNQPQHF	TGTGCCAGCAGCTTAGGTTCGGGAAGCAATCAGCCCCAGCATTTT
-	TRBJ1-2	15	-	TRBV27	CASSRSRGLDYGYTF	TGTGCCAGCAGCCGCTCACGAGGCCTTGACTATGGCTACACCTTC
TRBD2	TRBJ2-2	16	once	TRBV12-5	CASGLLAGVSSGELFF	TGTGCTAGTGGCTTACTAGCGGGGGTTTCCTCCGGGGAGCTGTTTTTT
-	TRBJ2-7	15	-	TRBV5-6	CASSFRAPSSYEQYF	TGTGCCAGCAGCTTCAGGGCTCCGAGCTCCTACGAGCAGTACTTC
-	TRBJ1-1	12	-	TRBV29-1	CSAGGVGTEAFF	TGCAGCGCGGGGGGCGTTGGAACTGAAGCTTTCTTT
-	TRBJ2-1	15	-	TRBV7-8	CASSLVAAPLNEQFF	TGTGCCAGCAGCTTAGTAGCGGCCCCCCTCAATGAGCAGTTCTTC
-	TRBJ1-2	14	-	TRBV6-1	CASSELQGVYGYTF	TGTGCCAGCAGTGAACTACAGGGTGTCTATGGCTACACCTTC
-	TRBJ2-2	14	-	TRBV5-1	CASKQRVFTGELFF	TGCGCCAGTAAACAGAGAGTCTTCACCGGGGAGCTGTTTTTT
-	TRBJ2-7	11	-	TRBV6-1	CASSDYYEQYF	TGTGCCAGCAGCGACTACTACGAGCAGTACTTC
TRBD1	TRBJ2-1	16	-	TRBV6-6	CASSPGTGGTNNEQFF	TGTGCCAGCAGTCCCGGCACAGGGGGTACGAACAATGAGCAGTTCTTC
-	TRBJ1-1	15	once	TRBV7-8	CASSLSLARDTEAFF	TGTGCCAGCAGCTTAAGTTTGGCCCGGGACACTGAAGCTTTCTTT
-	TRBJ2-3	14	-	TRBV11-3	CASSSGGVTDTQYF	TGTGCCAGCAGCTCGGGGGGCGTGACAGATACGCAGTATTTT
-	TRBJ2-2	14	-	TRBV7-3	CASSDQGLGGELFF	TGTGCCAGCAGCGATCAGGGGCTGGGCGGGGAGCTGTTTTTT
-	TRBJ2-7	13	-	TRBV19	CASRTRESYEQYF	TGTGCCAGTAGAACCAGGGAATCCTACGAGCAGTACTTC
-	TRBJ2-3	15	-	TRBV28	CASSLISLTTDTQYF	TGTGCCAGCAGTTTAATTAGCTTAACCACAGATACGCAGTATTTT
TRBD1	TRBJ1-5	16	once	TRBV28	CASSLGWDRSNQPQHF	TGTGCCAGCAGTTTAGGTTGGGACAGAAGCAATCAGCCCCAGCATTTT
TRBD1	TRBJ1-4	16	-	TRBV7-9	CASSLGRTGGVEKLFF	TGTGCCAGCAGCTTAGGGCGGACAGGGGGAGTGGAAAAACTGTTTTTT
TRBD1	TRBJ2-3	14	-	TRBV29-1	CSVWTGAPADTQYF	TGCAGCGTATGGACAGGAGCACCGGCAGATACGCAGTATTTT
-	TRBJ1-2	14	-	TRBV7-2	CASSLDSANYGYTF	TGTGCCAGCAGCTTAGATTCCGCTAACTATGGCTACACCTTC
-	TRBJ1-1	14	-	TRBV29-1	CSVTGGIMNTEAFF	TGCAGCGTCACGGGGGGGATCATGAACACTGAAGCTTTCTTT
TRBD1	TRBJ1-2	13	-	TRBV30	CASQLEGAYGYTF	TGTGCCTCTCAGCTGGAGGGGGCCTATGGCTACACCTTC
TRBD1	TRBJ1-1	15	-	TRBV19	CASSAWTGANTEAFF	TGTGCCAGTAGTGCATGGACAGGGGCGAACACTGAAGCTTTCTTT
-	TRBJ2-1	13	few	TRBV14	CASSPERVNEQFF	TGTGCCAGCAGCCCCGAACGAGTAAACGAGCAGTTCTTC
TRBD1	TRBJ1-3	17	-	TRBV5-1	CASSLGPTGGSGNTIYF	TGCGCCAGCAGCTTGGGGCCAACAGGGGGCTCTGGAAACACCATATATTTT
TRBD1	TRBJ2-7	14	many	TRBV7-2	CASSSSGGPYEQYF	TGTGCCAGCAGCTCATCAGGGGGCCCCTACGAGCAGTACTTC
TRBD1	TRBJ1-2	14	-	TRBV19	CASRHRGDNYGYTF	TGTGCCAGTAGGCACAGGGGTGACAACTATGGCTACACCTTC
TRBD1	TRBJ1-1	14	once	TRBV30	CAWSKTGGNTEAFF	TGTGCCTGGAGTAAGACAGGGGGGAACACTGAAGCTTTCTTT